These 24 T cell receptor beta chains came from one sample sequenced in a study of cytomegalovirus exposure and HLA in healthy donors. Sequencing was performed with immunoSEQ multiplex PCR; in TCRdb, only in-frame clones are kept and a portion is missing. Altogether roughly 130,000 clones are present, roughly 90% being singletons, with the ten largest covering 1.4% to 1.5%. Sequenced sample: PBMCs. All receptors come from a man aged 30 to 45 in good health and CMV-seronegative.

The J gene is TRBJ2-1, the V gene TRBV28; D is ambiguous. Germline V gene data show CDR1 as MDHEN and CDR2 as SYDVKM. This CDR3 comprises 11 residues. V was pared by 8 bases and J by 5 bases, with 7 bases between. The CDR3 spells CASPSDNEQFF. CDR3 DNA: TGTGCCAGCCCATCGGACAATGAGCAGTTCTTC. Looking up the rest from reference TRBV28 and TRBJ2-1 gives the full variable domain: DVKVTQSSRYLVKRTGEKVFLECVQDMDHENMFWYRQDPGLGLRLIYFSYDVKMKEKGDIPEGYSVSREKKERFSLILESASTNQTSMYLCASPSDNEQFFGPGTRLTVL.

V is TRBV14 and J is TRBJ1-2; perhaps TRBD1 as D (5 bases). Germline CDR1 SGHDN, CDR2 FVKESK. V was pared by 0 bases and J by 6 bases, with 11 bases between. The CDR3 runs to 14 residues. CDR3 amino acids: CASSQEGRSHGYTF. CDR3 sequence (DNA): TGTGCCAGCAGCCAAGAGGGGCGGTCACATGGCTACACCTTC.

The chain recombines TRBV6-5 with TRBJ1-1; no firm D call. With 6 bases removed from V and 5 bases from J, the gap between germline ends came to 13 bases. CDR3 length: 13 amino acids. Germline CDR1 MNHEY, CDR2 SVGAGI. The CDR3 loop reads CASSPRLRTEAFF. Written as DNA, the CDR3 is TGTGCCAGCAGCCCAAGATTGAGGACTGAAGCTTTCTTT.

The CDR3, as DNA: TGTGCCAGCAGCCGTTGGGGCACAGCGCCTGAAGCTTTCTTT. Protein product: CASSRWGTAPEAFF. The J gene is TRBJ1-1, the V gene TRBV14, with a weak D call TRBD1 (5 bases). Trimming left V 4 bases short and J 6 bases short, with 15 bases between. Germline-derived CDR1 and CDR2 are SGHDN and FVKESK. The CDR3 is 14 residues long.

The chain links TRBV5-6 to TRBJ2-5; 12 nucleotides match TRBD2. CDR1 is SGHDT, CDR2 YYEEEE, per germline. The CDR3 has 14 amino acids. The V and J ends lost 9 bases and 4 bases, in that order; junction bases with no gene match: 7. The CDR3 DNA sequence: TGTGCCACCGAGACTAGCGGGAGTTCAGAGACCCAGTACTTC. Translating gives CATETSGSSETQYF.

This chain joins TRBV11-2 and TRBJ2-7; D not certain. The germline gives CDR1 SGHAT, CDR2 FQNNGV. The CDR3 runs 13 residues. Trimming cost V 3 bases and J 0 bases, with 6 bases left between them. The CDR3 nucleotides are TGTGCCAGCAGCTTCCAGAACTCCTACGAGCAGTACTTC. Translation: CASSFQNSYEQYF.

The J gene is TRBJ2-1, the V gene TRBV18, with D possibly TRBD1 on 5 matching bases. In germline, CDR1 is KGHSH, CDR2 LQKENI. This CDR3 has 17 residues. The V end was cut by 3 bases, the J end by 0 bases, with 15 bases between. The CDR3 sequence is CASSPAVRQSSYNEQFF. CDR3 nucleotide sequence: TGTGCCAGCTCACCCGCTGTGAGACAGAGCTCCTACAATGAGCAGTTCTTC.

This chain joins TRBV27 and TRBJ2-2; D gene ambiguous. Germline assignment: CDR1 MNHEY and CDR2 SMNVEV (reference sequence). Trimming left V 5 bases short and J 1 base short, with 11 bases between. CDR3 length: 15 amino acids. The chain's CDR3 is CASSPHEVNTGELFF. The DNA for the CDR3 is TGTGCCAGCAGTCCGCATGAGGTGAACACCGGGGAGCTGTTTTTT.

The gene calls are TRBV19 and TRBJ2-3, with 10 nucleotides matching TRBD1. The V gene end was trimmed by 4 bases and the J gene end by 4 bases; junction bases not matched to a gene: 2. The CDR3 is 14 residues long. CDR1 is LNHDA, CDR2 SQIVND, per germline (reference sequence). This CDR3 is CASSKTGGPDTQYF. The CDR3 region has the DNA TGTGCCAGTAGTAAGACAGGGGGCCCAGATACGCAGTATTTT.

The chain's CDR3 is CASSLGGRWNNEQFF. The CDR3 DNA reads TGTGCCAGCAGCTTGGGCGGGAGATGGAACAATGAGCAGTTCTTC. The chain links TRBV5-6 to TRBJ2-1; TRBD2 agrees at 7 bases. The CDR3 contains 15 residues. After removal of 0 bases from V and 5 bases from J, the junction contained 5 bases not matched to a gene. Per germline, CDR1 SGHDT and CDR2 YYEEEE.

The rearrangement joins TRBV7-2 to TRBJ2-5; 7 bases agree with TRBD1. Germline CDR1 and CDR2: SGHTA and FQGNSA. CDR3 size: 17 residues. V shed 1 base, J shed 1 base, and the junction held 9 bases outside the gene matches. The CDR3 sequence: CASSLGPRGGGQETQYF. The CDR3 DNA reads as TGTGCCAGCAGCTTAGGGCCCCGAGGGGGCGGCCAAGAGACCCAGTACTTC.

V usage is TRBV9 and J usage is TRBJ2-5, with D perhaps TRBD2 (6 bases). The length of the CDR3 is 13 residues. The V end was cut by 2 bases, the J end by 4 bases, with 9 bases between. The germline gives CDR1 SGDLS, CDR2 YYNGEE. CDR3 protein: CASSVQGGETQYF. The CDR3, as DNA: TGTGCCAGCAGCGTCCAGGGAGGAGAGACCCAGTACTTC.

This chain links TRBV5-1 with TRBJ2-1; the match to TRBD1 covers 8 bases. This CDR3 is built from 14 residues. Looked up from germline, CDR1 is SGHRS and CDR2 is YFSETQ. Losses at the gene ends were 1 base for V and 8 bases for J; bases not matched to a gene: 5. The CDR3 bases are TGCGCCAGCAGCTTGCCTCAGGGGGCGGATGAGCAGTTCTTC. Translation gives CASSLPQGADEQFF.

The rearrangement uses TRBV5-1 and TRBJ2-3, with 14 bases matching TRBD2. The CDR3 consists of 17 residues. V trimming: 2 bases; J trimming: 3 bases; junction bases outside the gene matches: 5. In germline, CDR1 is SGHRS, CDR2 YFSETQ. The DNA for the CDR3 is TGCGCCAGCAGCTTACCGGGACTAGCGGGAGTAACAGATACGCAGTATTTT. This encodes CASSLPGLAGVTDTQYF.

V is TRBV7-2 and J is TRBJ2-7, with 15 bases identical to TRBD2. Trimming cost V 4 bases and J 6 bases; bases outside gene matches: 7. This CDR3 region has 16 residues. The germline V gene encodes CDR1 SGHTA and CDR2 FQGNSA. This CDR3 reads CASSSLPGLAGGEQYF. In nucleotides, the CDR3 is TGTGCCAGCAGCTCGCTACCGGGACTAGCGGGAGGCGAGCAGTACTTC.

This clone was seen just once. The chain links TRBV9 to TRBJ2-1, with 8 positions matching TRBD2. CDR3 length: 14 residues. V shed 3 bases and J 8 bases; nucleotides not matched to a gene: 7. Germline CDR1 and CDR2: SGDLS and YYNGEE. Here the CDR3 DNA reads TGTGCCAGCAGCGCGCACTCCGGGGGGGATGAGCAGTTCTTC. This encodes CASSAHSGGDEQFF.

The V gene is TRBV5-1, the J gene TRBJ2-7, with TRBD1 matching over 9 bases. Per the germline V gene, CDR1 is SGHRS and CDR2 is YFSETQ. The length of the CDR3 is 14 residues. V was pared by 3 bases and J by 5 bases, with 6 bases of the junction left unmatched. The CDR3 region has the DNA TGCGCCAGCAGCTCCGGGACAGGGTTTGACGAGCAGTACTTC. It is translated as CASSSGTGFDEQYF. Together with reference TRBV5-1 and TRBJ2-7, the CDR3 gives the full variable domain: KAGVTQTPRYLIKTRGQQVTLSCSPISGHRSVSWYQQTPGQGLQFLFEYFSETQRNKGNFPGRFSGRQFSNSRSEMNVSTLELGDSALYLCASSSGTGFDEQYFGPGTRLTVT.

V gene TRBV7-9 combines with J gene TRBJ2-1; no reliable D call. V shed 2 bases and J shed 8 bases, with 7 bases lying between them. This CDR3 comprises 12 residues. Germline V lookup: CDR1 SEHNR, CDR2 FQNEAQ (reference sequence). The CDR3 reads CASSLLVYEQFF. The CDR3, as DNA: TGTGCCAGCAGCTTACTAGTCTATGAGCAGTTCTTC.

This clone was picked up a small number of times. This chain joins TRBV4-2 and TRBJ1-1; no reliable D call. Deletions cut 0 bases from V and 11 bases from J, with 16 bases between. This CDR3 contains 14 residues. CDR1 and CDR2 (germline): LGHNA, YNFKEQ. The CDR3 loop reads CASSQDLAGVNAFF. CDR3 coding DNA: TGTGCCAGCAGCCAAGATCTTGCCGGGGTAAACGCTTTCTTT.

This clone was counted once. The chain joins TRBV4-2 to TRBJ2-1; 13 nucleotides line up with TRBD2. The CDR3 loop spans 17 amino acids. Germline lookup yields CDR1 LGHNA and CDR2 YNFKEQ. J gave up 9 bases and V 4 bases, and 12 bases lay outside the gene matches. In nucleotides, the CDR3 is TGTGCCAGCAGCCGCGCACCACTAGCGGGAGGGCTTATTGAGCAGTTCTTC. The encoded protein is CASSRAPLAGGLIEQFF.

This chain connects TRBV9 to TRBJ2-3; D is unresolved. Germline loops: CDR1 SGDLS, CDR2 YYNGEE. V lost 0 bases and J 1 base, leaving 9 bases between the germline ends. This CDR3 comprises 15 residues. CDR3 region: CASSVVRTGTDTQYF. As DNA, the CDR3 is TGTGCCAGCAGCGTAGTTAGAACCGGCACAGATACGCAGTATTTT.

The chain recombines TRBV14 with TRBJ2-1, with D unresolved. V lost 0 bases, J lost 1 base, and 16 bases lay in between. Germline lookup yields CDR1 SGHDN and CDR2 FVKESK. The CDR3 is 18 residues long. CDR3 in DNA: TGTGCCAGCAGCCAAGATGGAGAGGCGTCCCGTTCCTACAATGAGCAGTTCTTC. Its translation: CASSQDGEASRSYNEQFF.

This chain joins TRBV6-4 and TRBJ1-6; maybe TRBD1 (5 bases). The CDR3 is 14 amino acids. V was shortened by 2 bases and J by 9 bases, with 11 bases between the two germline ends. In germline, CDR1 is MRHNA, CDR2 SNTAGT. In nucleotides, the CDR3 is TGTGCCAGCAGTGACGGGCAGGGAGGTTCACCCCTCCACTTT. This encodes CASSDGQGGSPLHF.

The chain combines TRBV6-1 with TRBJ1-4, with D possibly TRBD1 on 5 matching bases. The V end lost 7 bases, the J end lost 3 bases, and 9 bases lay between the germline ends. Germline-derived CDR1 and CDR2 are MNHNS and SASEGT. The CDR3 is made up of 13 amino acids. The CDR3 DNA sequence: TGTGCCAGCACCGGACACCCTAATGAAAAACTGTTTTTT. Translating it yields CASTGHPNEKLFF.